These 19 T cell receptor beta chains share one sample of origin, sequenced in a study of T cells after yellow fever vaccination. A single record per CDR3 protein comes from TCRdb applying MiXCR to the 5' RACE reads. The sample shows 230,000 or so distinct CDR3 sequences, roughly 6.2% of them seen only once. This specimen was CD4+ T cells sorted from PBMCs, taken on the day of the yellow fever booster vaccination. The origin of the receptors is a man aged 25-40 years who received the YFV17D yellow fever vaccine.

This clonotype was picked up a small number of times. CDR3 residues: CASSFNRVHATGELFF. The DNA of the CDR3 is TGTGCCAGCAGTTTTAATCGCGTCCATGCAACCGGGGAGCTGTTTTTT. The chain couples TRBV7-8 to TRBJ2-2; D is uncertain. CDR3 length equals 16 residues. CDR1 is SGHVS and CDR2 is FQNEAQ in the germline V gene. V was trimmed by 6 bases and J by 5 bases, leaving 19 bases between them.

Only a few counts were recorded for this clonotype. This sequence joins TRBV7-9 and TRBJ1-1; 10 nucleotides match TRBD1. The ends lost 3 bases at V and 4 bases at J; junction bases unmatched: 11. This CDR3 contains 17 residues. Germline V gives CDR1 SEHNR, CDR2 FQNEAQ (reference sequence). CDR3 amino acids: CASSLRTGGGYTTEAFF. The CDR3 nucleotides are TGTGCCAGCAGCTTGCGGACAGGGGGAGGCTATACCACTGAAGCTTTCTTT.

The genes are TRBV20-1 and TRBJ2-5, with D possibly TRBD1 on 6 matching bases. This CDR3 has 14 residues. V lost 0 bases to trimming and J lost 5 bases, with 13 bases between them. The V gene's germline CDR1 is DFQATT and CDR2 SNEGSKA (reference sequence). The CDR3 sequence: CSARDLVQGETQYF. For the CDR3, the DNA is TGCAGTGCTAGAGATTTGGTCCAGGGGGAGACCCAGTACTTC.

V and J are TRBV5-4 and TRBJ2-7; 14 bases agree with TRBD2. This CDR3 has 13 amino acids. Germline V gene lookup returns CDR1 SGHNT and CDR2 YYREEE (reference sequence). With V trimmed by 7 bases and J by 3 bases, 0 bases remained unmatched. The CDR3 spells CASGLAGGYEQYF. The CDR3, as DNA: TGTGCCAGCGGACTAGCGGGGGGCTACGAGCAGTACTTC.

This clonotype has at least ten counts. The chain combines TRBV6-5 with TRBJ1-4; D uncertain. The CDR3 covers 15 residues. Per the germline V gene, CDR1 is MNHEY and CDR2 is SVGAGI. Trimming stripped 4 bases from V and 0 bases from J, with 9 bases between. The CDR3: CASSSPRTTNEKLFF. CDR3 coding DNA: TGTGCCAGCAGTTCACCCCGGACAACTAATGAAAAACTGTTTTTT.

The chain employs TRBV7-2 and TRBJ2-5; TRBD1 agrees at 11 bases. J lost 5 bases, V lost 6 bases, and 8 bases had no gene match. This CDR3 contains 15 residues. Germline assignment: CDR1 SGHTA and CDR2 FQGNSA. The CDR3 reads CASRKPGQGDETQYF. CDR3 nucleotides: TGTGCCAGCAGAAAACCGGGACAGGGGGACGAGACCCAGTACTTC.

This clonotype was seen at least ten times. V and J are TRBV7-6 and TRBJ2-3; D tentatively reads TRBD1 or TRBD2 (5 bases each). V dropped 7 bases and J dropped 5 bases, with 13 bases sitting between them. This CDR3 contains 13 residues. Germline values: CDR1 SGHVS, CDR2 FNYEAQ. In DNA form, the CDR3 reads TGTGCCAGCACCCTGGGGGTGGGAGATACGCAGTATTTT. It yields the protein CASTLGVGDTQYF.

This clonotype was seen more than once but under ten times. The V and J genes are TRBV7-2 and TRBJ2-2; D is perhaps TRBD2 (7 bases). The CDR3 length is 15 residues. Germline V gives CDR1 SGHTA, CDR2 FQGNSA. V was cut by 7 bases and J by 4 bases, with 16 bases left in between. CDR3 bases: TGTGCCAGCAAAGGGGGGAGGGAAATCACCGGGGAGCTGTTTTTT. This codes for CASKGGREITGELFF.

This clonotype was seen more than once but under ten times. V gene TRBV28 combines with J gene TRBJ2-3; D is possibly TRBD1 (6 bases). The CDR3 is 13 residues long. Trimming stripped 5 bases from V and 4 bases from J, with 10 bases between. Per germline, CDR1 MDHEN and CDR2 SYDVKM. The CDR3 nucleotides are TGTGCCAGCAGTCCATGGACAGCAGATACGCAGTATTTT. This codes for CASSPWTADTQYF. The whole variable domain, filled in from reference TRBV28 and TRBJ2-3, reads DVKVTQSSRYLVKRTGEKVFLECVQDMDHENMFWYRQDPGLGLRLIYFSYDVKMKEKGDIPEGYSVSREKKERFSLILESASTNQTSMYLCASSPWTADTQYFGPGTRLTVL.

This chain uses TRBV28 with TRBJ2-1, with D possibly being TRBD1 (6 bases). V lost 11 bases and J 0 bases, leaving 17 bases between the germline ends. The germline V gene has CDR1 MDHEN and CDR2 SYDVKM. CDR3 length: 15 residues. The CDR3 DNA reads TGTGCCGCCCGTTGGGGGCGCAGCTCCTACAATGAGCAGTTCTTC. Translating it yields CAARWGRSSYNEQFF.

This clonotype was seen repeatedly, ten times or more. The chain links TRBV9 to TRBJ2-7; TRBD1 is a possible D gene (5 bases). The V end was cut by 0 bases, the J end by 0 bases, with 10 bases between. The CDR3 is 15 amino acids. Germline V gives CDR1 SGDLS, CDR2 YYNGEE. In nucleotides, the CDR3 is TGTGCCAGCAGCGTAGCTACAGGCCCCTCCTACGAGCAGTACTTC. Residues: CASSVATGPSYEQYF.

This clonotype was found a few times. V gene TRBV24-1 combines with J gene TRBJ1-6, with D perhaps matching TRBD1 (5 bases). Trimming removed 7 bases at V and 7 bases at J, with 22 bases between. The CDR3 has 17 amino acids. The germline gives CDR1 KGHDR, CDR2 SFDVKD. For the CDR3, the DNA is TGTGCCACCAGCGGGGCCCGGCGGGGGGAAACGAATTCACCCCTCCACTTT. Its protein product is CATSGARRGETNSPLHF.

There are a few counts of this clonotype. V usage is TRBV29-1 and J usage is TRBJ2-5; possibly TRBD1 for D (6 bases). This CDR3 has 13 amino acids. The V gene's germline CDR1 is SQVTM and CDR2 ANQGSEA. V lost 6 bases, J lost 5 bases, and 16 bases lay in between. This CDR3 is CSVRGLEQETQYF. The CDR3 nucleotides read TGCAGCGTCAGGGGATTGGAACAGGAGACCCAGTACTTC.

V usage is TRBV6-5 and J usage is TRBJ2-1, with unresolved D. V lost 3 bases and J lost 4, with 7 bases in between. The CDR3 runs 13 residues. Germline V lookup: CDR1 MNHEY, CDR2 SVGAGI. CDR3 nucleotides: TGTGCCAGCAGTTATAAAAGGTACAATGAGCAGTTCTTC. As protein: CASSYKRYNEQFF.

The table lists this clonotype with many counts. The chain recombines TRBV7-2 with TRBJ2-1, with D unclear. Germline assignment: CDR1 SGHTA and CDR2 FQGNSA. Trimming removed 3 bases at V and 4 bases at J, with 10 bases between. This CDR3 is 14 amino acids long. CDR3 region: CASSFRRAYNEQFF. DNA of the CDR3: TGTGCCAGCAGCTTTAGAAGGGCTTACAATGAGCAGTTCTTC.

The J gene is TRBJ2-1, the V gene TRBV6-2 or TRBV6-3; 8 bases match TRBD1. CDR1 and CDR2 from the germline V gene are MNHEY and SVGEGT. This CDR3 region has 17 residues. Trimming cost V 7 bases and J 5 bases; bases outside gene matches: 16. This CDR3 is CASKLNRRQGKNNEQFF. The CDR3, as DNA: TGTGCCAGCAAGTTAAATAGGAGACAGGGGAAGAACAATGAGCAGTTCTTC.

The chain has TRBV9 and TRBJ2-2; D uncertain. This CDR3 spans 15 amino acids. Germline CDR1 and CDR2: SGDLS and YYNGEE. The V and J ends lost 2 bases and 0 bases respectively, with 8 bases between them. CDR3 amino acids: CASSVLGSNTGELFF. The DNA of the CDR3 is TGTGCCAGCAGCGTTCTGGGGTCGAACACCGGGGAGCTGTTTTTT.

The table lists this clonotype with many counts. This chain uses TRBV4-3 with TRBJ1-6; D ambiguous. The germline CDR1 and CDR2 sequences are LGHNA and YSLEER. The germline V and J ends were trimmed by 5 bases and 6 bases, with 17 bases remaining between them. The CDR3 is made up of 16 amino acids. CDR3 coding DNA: TGCGCCAGCAGCTCCGAACCCCCTTTGAGTAATTCACCCCTCCACTTT. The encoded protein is CASSSEPPLSNSPLHF.

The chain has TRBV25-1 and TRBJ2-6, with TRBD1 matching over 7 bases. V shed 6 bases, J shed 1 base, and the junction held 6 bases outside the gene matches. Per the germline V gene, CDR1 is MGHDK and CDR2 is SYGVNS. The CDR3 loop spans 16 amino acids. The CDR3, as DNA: TGTGCCAGCAGCGGAAGGGGGCTATCTGGGGCCAACGTCCTGACTTTC. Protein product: CASSGRGLSGANVLTF.